Below, one T cell receptor (beta chain) is given with its context. The antigen remains undetermined. The CDR3 totals 15 residues. CDR1 is LGHDT, CDR2 YNNKEL, per germline (reference sequence). The V gene lost 2 bases and the J gene lost 0 bases, with 8 bases spanning the gap. The sample belongs to a study of blood T cells in healthy people across ages. Study-level points and caveats: Long-lived donors exceeded aged donors in naive CD4+ cells and diversity. Those diversity estimates obtained from one million T cells were thought to be underestimates.

With a J-beta primer mix and a sample-barcoded 5' primer, a second PCR ran about 6 to 11 cycles. TCRdb redid the calling of the 5' RACE reads with MiXCR, one entry per CDR3 protein. The data show about 1.5 million distinct CDR3 sequences, approximately 43% seen once. The origin of this receptor is a woman aged 18-30 years in good health. Input material: blood. This chain uses TRBV3-1 with TRBJ2-1; D is unresolved. This chain's CDR3 is CASSQSLVSYNEQFF. The CDR3 nucleotides are TGTGCCAGCAGCCAATCTCTGGTCTCCTACAATGAGCAGTTCTTC.